What follows are 32 T cell receptor beta chains derived from one specimen sequenced in a study of blood T cell repertoires in COVID-19. The repertoire was sequenced with immunoSEQ multiplex PCR; TCRdb's copy has only in-frame clones and lacks some. The sample yields approximately 260,000 clones, about nine tenths seen once. Specimen: PBMCs or T cells enriched from blood (not recorded which). These receptors were collected from a middle-aged woman with acute COVID-19.

Written as DNA, the CDR3 is TGTGCCAGCTCGGGGGGGACAGATCGCTATGGCTACACCTTC. Protein product: CASSGGTDRYGYTF. The rearrangement links TRBV6-4 to TRBJ1-2; TRBD1 matches 7 bases. Germline CDR1 is MRHNA and CDR2 is SNTAGT. After removal of 8 bases from V and 4 bases from J, the junction contained 10 bases not matched to a gene. CDR3 length: 14 residues.

The J gene is TRBJ2-2, the V gene TRBV29-1; 8 positions match TRBD2. From germline, CDR1 is SQVTM and CDR2 ANQGSEA. The CDR3 is 13 residues long. With V trimmed by 4 bases and J by 6 bases, 4 bases remained unmatched. Here the CDR3 DNA reads TGCAGCGTTGGGACGGGAGGGCCCGGGGAGCTGTTTTTT. Translated, it gives CSVGTGGPGELFF.

This chain uses TRBV13 with TRBJ1-5; weak D call: TRBD1 (5 bases). The CDR3 is 15 residues long. V dropped 4 bases and J dropped 5 bases, with 15 bases sitting between them. CDR1 is PRHDT and CDR2 is FYEKMQ in the germline V gene (reference sequence). This CDR3 is CASSYQGEPDQPQHF. CDR3 nucleotide sequence: TGTGCCAGCAGCTACCAAGGGGAACCAGATCAGCCCCAGCATTTT.

V and J are TRBV29-1 and TRBJ2-5, with TRBD2 matching over 7 bases. CDR3 length: 16 residues. The V segment lost 4 bases and the J segment 4 bases; nucleotides outside the gene matches: 15. Germline-derived CDR1 and CDR2 are SQVTM and ANQGSEA. The CDR3 DNA is TGCAGCGTTGTGCCCCCTAGCGGAGGGCCCCTAGAGACCCAGTACTTC. This encodes CSVVPPSGGPLETQYF.

This chain uses TRBV27 with TRBJ2-1, with 15 bases identical to TRBD2. Unmatched junction bases numbered 12, after V lost 5 bases and J lost 7 bases. Germline lookup yields CDR1 MNHEY and CDR2 SMNVEV (reference sequence). The CDR3 is 18 residues long. CDR3 loop: CASSPRTSGRARGNEQFF. DNA of the CDR3: TGTGCCAGCAGTCCGCGGACTAGCGGGAGGGCAAGGGGAAATGAGCAGTTCTTC.

The chain recombines TRBV5-1 with TRBJ1-6; D is uncertain. Trimming pared 4 bases from V and 7 bases from J, leaving 12 bases between. The CDR3 sequence is 14 residues long. Germline assignment: CDR1 SGHRS and CDR2 YFSETQ. The CDR3 here is CASSAQVGNSPLHF. The CDR3 DNA is TGCGCCAGCAGCGCCCAGGTTGGGAATTCACCCCTCCACTTT.

The rearrangement links TRBV19 to TRBJ1-2; 8 nucleotides match TRBD1. Germline-derived CDR1 and CDR2 are LNHDA and SQIVND (reference sequence). Losses at the gene ends were 5 bases for V and 8 bases for J; bases not matched to a gene: 4. This CDR3 comprises 12 residues. The CDR3 coding sequence is TGTGCCAGTAGTGACAGGGGTTGGGGCTACACCTTC. The encoded protein is CASSDRGWGYTF.

The chain recombines TRBV4-1 with TRBJ2-3; D unresolved. V lost 0 bases to trimming and J lost 2 bases, with 9 bases between them. Looked up from germline, CDR1 is MGHRA and CDR2 is YSYEKL. This CDR3 contains 15 residues. CDR3 sequence reads: CASSQDLSNTDTQYF. Here the CDR3 DNA reads TGCGCCAGCAGCCAAGATCTGAGTAACACAGATACGCAGTATTTT.

The gene calls are TRBV11-2 and TRBJ1-1; unclear D gene. Germline CDR1 reads SGHAT; CDR2 reads FQNNGV. V shed 1 base and J shed 1 base, with 4 bases lying between them. The CDR3 runs to 13 residues. CDR3 region: CASSLGRNTEAFF. For the CDR3, the DNA is TGTGCCAGCAGCTTAGGGAGGAACACTGAAGCTTTCTTT. Complete variable domain (other parts from reference TRBV11-2 and TRBJ1-1): EAGVAQSPRYKIIEKRQSVAFWCNPISGHATLYWYQQILGQGPKLLIQFQNNGVVDDSQLPKDRFSAERLKGVDSTLKIQPAKLEDSAVYLCASSLGRNTEAFFGQGTRLTVV.

J is TRBJ1-2 and V is TRBV13; weak D call: TRBD1 (5 bases). The CDR3 length is 13 residues. Per germline, CDR1 PRHDT and CDR2 FYEKMQ (reference sequence). V lost 5 bases, J lost 4 bases, and 11 bases lay in between. In DNA, the CDR3 is TGTGCCAGCAGCCAGACAGTCAGCTATGGCTACACCTTC. Residues: CASSQTVSYGYTF.

Ten or more counts support this clone. The chain employs TRBV19 and TRBJ1-1; tentative D call: TRBD1 (6 bases). The V gene's germline CDR1 is LNHDA and CDR2 SQIVND (reference sequence). This CDR3 region has 14 residues. Trimming shortened V by 6 bases and J by 0 bases, and 11 bases separated the two germline ends. CDR3 DNA: TGTGCCAGTAGCTTTACAGGGCTGAACACTGAAGCTTTCTTT. This gives the protein CASSFTGLNTEAFF.

The chain recombines TRBV5-5 with TRBJ1-2; tentative D call: TRBD1 (6 bases). The CDR3 runs 14 residues. Looked up from germline, CDR1 is SGHKS and CDR2 is YYEKEE (reference sequence). Trimming pared 4 bases from V and 0 bases from J, leaving 10 bases between. CDR3 amino acids: CASSAGTTNYGYTF. CDR3 coding DNA: TGTGCCAGCAGCGCCGGGACAACTAACTATGGCTACACCTTC. The whole variable domain, remainder taken from reference TRBV5-5 and TRBJ1-2, is DAGVTQSPTHLIKTRGQQVTLRCSPISGHKSVSWYQQVLGQGPQFIFQYYEKEERGRGNFPDRFSARQFPNYSSELNVNALLLGDSALYLCASSAGTTNYGYTFGSGTRLTVV.

The chain is built from TRBV10-3 and TRBJ1-6; 8 bases line up with TRBD1. Unmatched junction bases numbered 11, after V lost 10 bases and J lost 9 bases. Germline V gives CDR1 ENHRY, CDR2 SYGVKD. The CDR3 runs to 14 residues. The CDR3 DNA reads as TGTGCCAGTCGACCGGGACAGGAGATTTCACCCCTCCACTTT. Translation gives CASRPGQEISPLHF.

The chain joins TRBV7-3 to TRBJ1-6, with D unresolved. CDR1 is SGHTA and CDR2 is FQGTGA in the germline V gene. The V gene lost 5 bases and the J gene lost 7 bases, with 9 bases spanning the gap. The CDR3 totals 13 residues. The CDR3: CASSVGRNSPLHF. Here the CDR3 DNA reads TGTGCCAGCAGCGTAGGCAGGAATTCACCCCTCCACTTT.

The chain carries TRBV10-3 and TRBJ2-3; 8 bases align to TRBD2. This CDR3 is built from 15 residues. V was pared by 4 bases and J by 4 bases, with 7 bases of the junction left unmatched. The germline CDR1 and CDR2 sequences are ENHRY and SYGVKD. Here the CDR3 reads CAISGRGGVPDTQYF. The CDR3 DNA follows: TGTGCCATCAGTGGTCGGGGGGGAGTTCCAGATACGCAGTATTTT.

The chain couples TRBV6-5 to TRBJ1-1; D is possibly TRBD1 (5 bases). Per germline, CDR1 MNHEY and CDR2 SVGAGI. The CDR3 consists of 14 residues. The germline V and J ends were trimmed by 1 base and 4 bases, with 10 bases remaining between them. CDR3 region: CASSYWGGSTEAFF. Written as DNA, the CDR3 is TGTGCCAGCAGTTACTGGGGGGGGTCCACTGAAGCTTTCTTT.

In its sample, this clone was seen once. The J gene is TRBJ2-1, the V gene TRBV11-2; D not certain. The CDR3 sequence is 12 residues long. From germline, CDR1 is SGHAT and CDR2 FQNNGV. V dropped 5 bases and J dropped 8 bases, with 10 bases sitting between them. The CDR3: CASSPNPHEQFF. The CDR3 nucleotides read TGTGCCAGCAGCCCTAACCCCCATGAGCAGTTCTTC.

This chain connects TRBV7-9 to TRBJ1-5, with TRBD1 matching over 9 bases. The CDR3 is 16 residues long. Germline V CDR1 and CDR2: SEHNR, FQNEAQ (reference sequence). With V trimmed by 5 bases and J by 6 bases, 11 bases remained unmatched. In nucleotides, the CDR3 is TGTGCCAGCAGCCTCCAGGGACAGGGCGGAGGTCAGCCCCAGCATTTT. Translated, it gives CASSLQGQGGGQPQHF.

As DNA, the CDR3 is TGTGCCAGCAGTGCGGCAGGAGGGCTAGAGACCCAGTACTTC. Encoded protein: CASSAAGGLETQYF. The chain has TRBV25-1 and TRBJ2-5; a possible D gene is TRBD2 (6 bases). This CDR3 is built from 14 residues. V gave up 4 bases and J gave up 4 bases, with 13 bases separating them. The V gene's germline CDR1 is MGHDK and CDR2 SYGVNS.

V usage is TRBV2 and J usage is TRBJ1-3, with D perhaps TRBD1 (6 bases). With 6 bases removed from V and 2 bases from J, the gap between germline ends came to 14 bases. The germline V gene has CDR1 SNHLY and CDR2 FYNNEI. The CDR3 is made up of 15 amino acids. As DNA, the CDR3 is TGTGCCAGCAGGGGGTGGACAGAAACTGGAAACACCATATATTTT. Encoded protein: CASRGWTETGNTIYF.

The V call is TRBV18, the J call TRBJ1-4; D may be TRBD1 (6 bases). V was cut by 4 bases and J by 6 bases, with 15 bases left in between. Germline V gene data show CDR1 as KGHSH and CDR2 as LQKENI. The CDR3 sequence is 15 residues long. CDR3 amino acids: CASSLNRVGDEKLFF. The DNA of the CDR3 is TGTGCCAGCTCACTTAACAGGGTCGGCGATGAAAAACTGTTTTTT.

The V call is TRBV19, the J call TRBJ2-1; TRBD1 matches at 8 bases. Looked up from germline, CDR1 is LNHDA and CDR2 is SQIVND (reference sequence). The V gene end was trimmed by 7 bases and the J gene end by 4 bases; junction bases not matched to a gene: 9. This CDR3 contains 15 residues. CDR3 residues: CASTRPGQEYNEQFF. The CDR3, as DNA: TGTGCCAGTACTAGACCGGGACAGGAGTACAATGAGCAGTTCTTC.

This clone was seen more than once but under ten times. The chain joins TRBV7-8 to TRBJ1-1; D is uncertain. Germline V gene data show CDR1 as SGHVS and CDR2 as FQNEAQ. Trimming took 2 bases from V and 1 from J, leaving 8 bases between them. The CDR3 is made up of 14 amino acids. The CDR3 protein is CASSLIPRNTEAFF. CDR3 DNA: TGTGCCAGCAGCTTAATCCCTCGGAACACTGAAGCTTTCTTT.

The rearrangement joins TRBV25-1 to TRBJ1-1, with D possibly being TRBD1 (5 bases). The V gene lost 6 bases and the J gene lost 4 bases, with 24 bases spanning the gap. This CDR3 is built from 17 residues. Germline V CDR1 and CDR2: MGHDK, SYGVNS. CDR3 sequence (DNA): TGTGCCAGCAGCCGTGGGGGGTTGGGGGTTTGGGGCACTGAAGCTTTCTTT. Protein product: CASSRGGLGVWGTEAFF.

The rearrangement uses TRBV19 and TRBJ1-1; 7 nucleotides line up with TRBD1. With V trimmed by 3 bases and J by 1 base, 8 bases remained unmatched. This CDR3 has 16 residues. CDR1 LNHDA and CDR2 SQIVND come from the germline V gene (reference sequence). The CDR3 DNA is TGTGCCAGTAGTATCACAGGGGCTGGGCAGAACACTGAAGCTTTCTTT. Its protein is CASSITGAGQNTEAFF.

The chain employs TRBV28 and TRBJ1-5; D is ambiguous. Germline CDR1 and CDR2: MDHEN and SYDVKM. The V end lost 3 bases, the J end lost 7 bases, and 4 bases lay between the germline ends. This CDR3 comprises 11 residues. This CDR3 reads CASSFAQPQHF. DNA of the CDR3: TGTGCCAGCAGTTTCGCGCAGCCCCAGCATTTT. Full variable domain (missing parts from reference TRBV28 and TRBJ1-5): DVKVTQSSRYLVKRTGEKVFLECVQDMDHENMFWYRQDPGLGLRLIYFSYDVKMKEKGDIPEGYSVSREKKERFSLILESASTNQTSMYLCASSFAQPQHFGDGTRLSIL.

The CDR3 region is CASSPSHRDGTEAFF. Here the CDR3 DNA reads TGTGCCAGCAGTCCGTCCCACAGGGATGGGACTGAAGCTTTCTTT. The chain employs TRBV6-5 and TRBJ1-1; D might be TRBD1 (6 bases). CDR1 MNHEY and CDR2 SVGAGI come from the germline V gene. The CDR3 has 15 amino acids. V lost 5 bases to trimming and J lost 5 bases, with 18 bases between them.

The chain has TRBV19 and TRBJ2-2; 9 bases are a match to TRBD2. Germline CDR1 is LNHDA and CDR2 is SQIVND (reference sequence). V shed 6 bases and J 4 bases; nucleotides not matched to a gene: 6. CDR3 length equals 15 residues. This CDR3 reads CASRILAGLTGELFF. As DNA, the CDR3 is TGTGCCAGTAGAATCCTAGCGGGGCTCACCGGGGAGCTGTTTTTT.

J is TRBJ1-1 and V is TRBV25-1; weak D call: TRBD1 (5 bases). This CDR3 contains 15 residues. Germline V gene lookup returns CDR1 MGHDK and CDR2 SYGVNS. The V and J ends lost 8 bases and 2 bases respectively, with 18 bases between them. The CDR3 protein is CASLMTVRKNTEAFF. CDR3 bases: TGTGCCAGCCTCATGACAGTGAGAAAAAACACTGAAGCTTTCTTT. Filled out from reference TRBV25-1 and TRBJ1-1, the complete variable domain reads EADIYQTPRYLVIGTGKKITLECSQTMGHDKMYWYQQDPGMELHLIHYSYGVNSTEKGDLSSESTVSRIRTEHFPLTLESARPSHTSQYLCASLMTVRKNTEAFFGQGTRLTVV.

The V gene is TRBV11-3, the J gene TRBJ1-1, with D unclear. The CDR3 contains 12 residues. V gave up 5 bases and J gave up 4 bases, with 8 bases separating them. Germline assignment: CDR1 SGHNT and CDR2 YENEEA. The CDR3 DNA sequence: TGTGCCAGCAGCCTATTTATCACTGAAGCTTTCTTT. It specifies CASSLFITEAFF.

The V and J genes are TRBV2 and TRBJ1-3, with 9 bases that match TRBD1. Trimming cost V 4 bases and J 3 bases; bases outside gene matches: 7. The CDR3 consists of 16 residues. Per the germline V gene, CDR1 is SNHLY and CDR2 is FYNNEI. CDR3 nucleotide sequence: TGTGCCAGCAGTGTTATGACAGGGGGTAGTGGAAACACCATATATTTT. It codes for CASSVMTGGSGNTIYF.

The rearrangement joins TRBV19 to TRBJ2-7; 8 nucleotides agree with TRBD1. V lost 4 bases to trimming and J lost 4 bases; unmatched junction nucleotides: 6. Germline V CDR1 and CDR2: LNHDA, SQIVND (reference sequence). CDR3 length equals 14 residues. The CDR3 is CASSNGQGWYEQYF. The CDR3 DNA sequence: TGTGCCAGTAGTAATGGACAGGGATGGTACGAGCAGTACTTC.